These 15 T cell receptor beta chains were all obtained from the same sample, sequenced in a study of CD8+ T cells in alopecia areata (dated 2018 in TCRdb). Library generation was performed with the immunoSEQ multiplex PCR assay. RNA was extracted from all samples and reverse transcribed into cDNA, which served as template for TCR sequencing. The clones in this table, taken by TCRdb from immuneACCESS, are in-frame only. Not every clone is retained; where verified, under half of the shortfall comes from an unresolved V gene, and the cause of the rest is unknown. This sample holds about 260,000 clones; 60% were observed only once. Around 0.92% of the sample is held by the ten biggest clonotypes. The sample's treatment or condition, from its label and the paper: oral pan-JAK inhibitor, 5-10 mg twice daily. Sequenced here: CD4+ T cells sorted from blood, sampled at roughly week 52, from a patient treated with tofacitinib. These receptors came from a human donor with alopecia areata.

This clone showed up just a few times. The V gene is TRBV30, the J gene TRBJ2-7, with D possibly being TRBD2 (5 bases). Trimming left V 0 bases short and J 7 bases short, with 7 bases between. From germline, CDR1 is GTSNPN and CDR2 SVGIG (reference sequence). The length of the CDR3 is 11 residues. The CDR3 loop reads CAWSVPGEQYF. The CDR3 DNA is TGTGCCTGGAGTGTCCCGGGGGAGCAGTACTTC.

This chain connects TRBV4-2 to TRBJ2-5; D may be TRBD2 (5 bases). The CDR3 runs to 13 residues. Germline loops: CDR1 LGHNA, CDR2 YNFKEQ. V gave up 4 bases and J gave up 3 bases, with 9 bases separating them. CDR3 bases: TGTGCCAGCAGCCTCGGACTGGAAGAGACCCAGTACTTC. Encoded protein: CASSLGLEETQYF.

This rearrangement joins TRBV5-1 to TRBJ1-1, with a weak D call TRBD1 (5 bases). CDR1 SGHRS and CDR2 YFSETQ come from the germline V gene. V dropped 0 bases and J dropped 1 base, with 10 bases sitting between them. This CDR3 comprises 15 residues. DNA of the CDR3: TGCGCCAGCAGCTTGGAAGGGACGGGGAACACTGAAGCTTTCTTT. It translates to CASSLEGTGNTEAFF.

This rearrangement joins TRBV7-6 to TRBJ2-5, with D hard to call. The CDR3 length is 11 residues. Germline V gene lookup returns CDR1 SGHVS and CDR2 FNYEAQ. Deletions cut 3 bases from V and 1 base from J, with 0 bases between. Here the CDR3 DNA reads TGTGCCAGCAGCTTCCAAGAGACCCAGTACTTC. Protein: CASSFQETQYF.

The genes are TRBV29-1 and TRBJ1-1, with 11 bases aligning to TRBD1. Germline CDR1 SQVTM, CDR2 ANQGSEA. The length of the CDR3 is 13 residues. Unmatched junction bases numbered 7, after V lost 5 bases and J lost 8 bases. The CDR3 region is CSVKWTGGTEAFF. The CDR3, as DNA: TGCAGCGTTAAATGGACAGGGGGCACCGAAGCTTTCTTT.

This rearrangement joins TRBV5-4 to TRBJ2-4; 8 nucleotides line up with TRBD2. CDR3 length equals 15 residues. Germline V gives CDR1 SGHNT, CDR2 YYREEE (reference sequence). V trimming: 4 bases; J trimming: 2 bases; junction bases outside the gene matches: 5. The CDR3, as DNA: TGTGCCAGCAGCGCCGGGGGGGCGACCAAAAACATTCAGTACTTC. This gives the protein CASSAGGATKNIQYF.

The rearrangement joins TRBV18 to TRBJ2-5; D is ambiguous. The CDR3 spans 13 residues. The germline V gene has CDR1 KGHSH and CDR2 LQKENI. The V and J ends lost 3 bases and 3 bases respectively, with 8 bases between them. The DNA of the CDR3 is TGTGCCAGCTCACCGCAAAGAGAAGAGACCCAGTACTTC. Translating it yields CASSPQREETQYF. The full variable domain, completed using reference TRBV18 and TRBJ2-5, is NAGVMQNPRHLVRRRGQEARLRCSPMKGHSHVYWYRQLPEEGLKFMVYLQKENIIDESGMPKERFSAEFPKEGPSILRIQQVVRGDSAAYFCASSPQREETQYFGPGTRLLVL.

The rearrangement uses TRBV4-3 and TRBJ1-5; D unresolved. Per the germline V gene, CDR1 is LGHNA and CDR2 is YSLEER. This CDR3 region has 15 residues. V lost 0 bases, J lost 4 bases, and 10 bases lay in between. The CDR3 DNA follows: TGCGCCAGCAGCCAAGATCGGACGGAGAATCAGCCCCAGCATTTT. Translated: CASSQDRTENQPQHF.

The rearrangement joins TRBV30 to TRBJ1-5; a possible D gene is TRBD1 (5 bases). Germline CDR1 reads GTSNPN; CDR2 reads SVGIG (reference sequence). The V end was cut by 2 bases, the J end by 3 bases, with 8 bases between. The CDR3 has 13 residues. The CDR3: CAWSWGFNQPQHF. CDR3 bases: TGTGCCTGGAGTTGGGGGTTCAATCAGCCCCAGCATTTT.

This chain uses TRBV29-1 with TRBJ2-1, with 9 bases fitting TRBD2. The V segment lost 4 bases and the J segment 8 bases; nucleotides outside the gene matches: 9. This CDR3 spans 14 amino acids. CDR1 is SQVTM, CDR2 ANQGSEA, per germline. The CDR3 sequence: CSVGLLAGVYEQFF. The DNA for the CDR3 is TGCAGCGTTGGCCTCTTAGCGGGGGTATATGAGCAGTTCTTC.

In its sample, this clone was seen a few times. The CDR3 DNA sequence: TGTGCCAGCAGCTTGTTGACCCACACCATATATTTT. It yields the protein CASSLLTHTIYF. V is TRBV7-2 and J is TRBJ1-3; D not resolved. Trimming removed 3 bases at V and 8 bases at J, with 8 bases between. Germline CDR1 is SGHTA and CDR2 is FQGNSA. The CDR3 contains 12 residues.

The chain couples TRBV6-5 to TRBJ2-4; the match to TRBD2 covers 10 bases. The trim removed 0 bases at V and 4 bases at J, leaving 3 bases unmatched. CDR1 and CDR2 (germline): MNHEY, SVGAGI. The CDR3 has 16 amino acids. The CDR3 here is CASSYSNSGGKNIQYF. The CDR3 coding sequence is TGTGCCAGCAGTTACTCGAATAGCGGGGGGAAAAACATTCAGTACTTC.

This chain joins TRBV6-5 and TRBJ2-3; D gene unclear. CDR3 length: 13 residues. Germline V gives CDR1 MNHEY, CDR2 SVGAGI. V was trimmed by 5 bases and J by 2 bases, leaving 8 bases between them. CDR3 in DNA: TGTGCCAGCAGTCGCCTCTCCACAGATACGCAGTATTTT. This sequence encodes CASSRLSTDTQYF.

A few counts support this clone. The rearrangement uses TRBV29-1 and TRBJ2-7; perhaps TRBD2 as D (6 bases). The germline gives CDR1 SQVTM, CDR2 ANQGSEA. V was shortened by 3 bases and J by 0 bases, with 12 bases between the two germline ends. The CDR3 length is 14 residues. CDR3 sequence: CSVDSAGSSYEQYF. The CDR3 DNA reads TGCAGCGTTGATAGCGCGGGGTCCTCCTACGAGCAGTACTTC.

The rearrangement joins TRBV29-1 to TRBJ2-5; D is possibly TRBD1 (8 bases). The germline CDR1 and CDR2 sequences are SQVTM and ANQGSEA. This CDR3 contains 14 residues. V shed 7 bases and J shed 5 bases, with 20 bases lying between them. CDR3 sequence: CSAGGQGALETQYF. As DNA, the CDR3 is TGCAGCGCCGGGGGGCAGGGGGCGCTGGAGACCCAGTACTTC.